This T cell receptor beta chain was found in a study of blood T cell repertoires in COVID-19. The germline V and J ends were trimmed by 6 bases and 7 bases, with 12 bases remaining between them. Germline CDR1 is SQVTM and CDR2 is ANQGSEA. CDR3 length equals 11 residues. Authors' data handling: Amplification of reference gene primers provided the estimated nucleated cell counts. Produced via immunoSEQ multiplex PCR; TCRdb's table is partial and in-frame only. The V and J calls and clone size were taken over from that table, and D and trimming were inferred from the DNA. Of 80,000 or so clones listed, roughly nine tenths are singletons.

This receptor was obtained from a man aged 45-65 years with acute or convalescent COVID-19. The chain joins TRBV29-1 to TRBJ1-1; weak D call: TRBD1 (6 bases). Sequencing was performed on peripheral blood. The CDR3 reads CSVAQGNEAFF. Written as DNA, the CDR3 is TGCAGCGTGGCACAGGGTAATGAAGCTTTCTTT.